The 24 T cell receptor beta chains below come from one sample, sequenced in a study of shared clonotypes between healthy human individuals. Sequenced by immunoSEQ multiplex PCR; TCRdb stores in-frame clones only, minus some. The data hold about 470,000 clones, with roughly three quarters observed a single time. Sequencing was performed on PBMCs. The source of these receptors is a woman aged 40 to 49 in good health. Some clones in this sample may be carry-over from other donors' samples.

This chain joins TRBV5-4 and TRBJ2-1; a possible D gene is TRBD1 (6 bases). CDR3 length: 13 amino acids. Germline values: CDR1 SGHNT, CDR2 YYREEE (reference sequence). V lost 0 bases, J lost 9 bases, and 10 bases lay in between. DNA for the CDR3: TGTGCCAGCAGCTTGGACAGGGAAGGTGAGCAGTTCTTC. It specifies CASSLDREGEQFF.

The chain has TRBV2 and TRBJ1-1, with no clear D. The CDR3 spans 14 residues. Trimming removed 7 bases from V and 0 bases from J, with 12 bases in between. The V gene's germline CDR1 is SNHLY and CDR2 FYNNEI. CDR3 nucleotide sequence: TGTGCCAGCAAGGGAGTGGGAATGAACACTGAAGCTTTCTTT. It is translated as CASKGVGMNTEAFF.

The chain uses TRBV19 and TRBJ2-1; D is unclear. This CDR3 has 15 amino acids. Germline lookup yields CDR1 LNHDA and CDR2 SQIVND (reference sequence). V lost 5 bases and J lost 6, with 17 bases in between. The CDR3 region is CASSPPLSRLNEQFF. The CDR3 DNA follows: TGTGCCAGTAGTCCTCCCCTATCACGGCTCAATGAGCAGTTCTTC.

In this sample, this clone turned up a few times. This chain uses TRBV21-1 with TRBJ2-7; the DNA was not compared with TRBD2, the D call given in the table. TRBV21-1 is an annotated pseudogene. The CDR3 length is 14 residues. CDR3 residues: CASSEGTGPYEQYF. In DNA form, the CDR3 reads TGTGCCAGCAGCGAAGGGACTGGGCCCTACGAGCAGTACTTC.

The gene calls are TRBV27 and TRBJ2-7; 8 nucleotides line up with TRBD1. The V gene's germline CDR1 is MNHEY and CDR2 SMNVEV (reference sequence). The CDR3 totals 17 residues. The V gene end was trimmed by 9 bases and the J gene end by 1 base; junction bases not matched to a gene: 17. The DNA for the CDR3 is TGTGCCAGTCCCCAAGACAGGGGTCCCGACCCTTCCTACGAGCAGTACTTC. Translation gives CASPQDRGPDPSYEQYF.

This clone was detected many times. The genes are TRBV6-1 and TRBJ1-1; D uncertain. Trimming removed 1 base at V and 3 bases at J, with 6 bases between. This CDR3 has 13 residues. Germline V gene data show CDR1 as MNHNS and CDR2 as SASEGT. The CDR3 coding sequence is TGTGCCAGCAGTGAAGAGGCCCACACTGAAGCTTTCTTT. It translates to CASSEEAHTEAFF.

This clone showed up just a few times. The chain's CDR3 is CASSSTPWGGTEAFF. The CDR3, as DNA: TGTGCCAGCAGCTCAACCCCGTGGGGGGGGACTGAAGCTTTCTTT. The chain joins TRBV7-2 to TRBJ1-1; D may be TRBD1 (5 bases). This CDR3 spans 15 amino acids. V was trimmed by 4 bases and J by 5 bases, leaving 17 bases between them. Germline CDR1 and CDR2: SGHTA and FQGNSA.

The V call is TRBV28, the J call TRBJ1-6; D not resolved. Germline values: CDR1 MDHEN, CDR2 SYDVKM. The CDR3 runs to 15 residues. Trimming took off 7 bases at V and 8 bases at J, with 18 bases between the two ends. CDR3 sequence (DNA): TGTGCCAGCACCTCCCCCTTAGGGATGCATTCACCCCTCCACTTT. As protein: CASTSPLGMHSPLHF.

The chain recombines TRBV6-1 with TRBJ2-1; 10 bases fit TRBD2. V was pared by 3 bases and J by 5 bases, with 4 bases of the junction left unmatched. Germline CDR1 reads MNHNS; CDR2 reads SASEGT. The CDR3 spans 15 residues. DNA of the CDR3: TGTGCCAGCAGTGAGCGGACTAGCGGTAACAATGAGCAGTTCTTC. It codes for CASSERTSGNNEQFF.

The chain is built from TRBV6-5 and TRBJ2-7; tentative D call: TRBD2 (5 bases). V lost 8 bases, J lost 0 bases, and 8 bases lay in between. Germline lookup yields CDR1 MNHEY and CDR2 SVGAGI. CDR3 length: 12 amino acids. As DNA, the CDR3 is TGTGCCAGCGGGAGTCTCTCCTACGAGCAGTACTTC. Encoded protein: CASGSLSYEQYF.

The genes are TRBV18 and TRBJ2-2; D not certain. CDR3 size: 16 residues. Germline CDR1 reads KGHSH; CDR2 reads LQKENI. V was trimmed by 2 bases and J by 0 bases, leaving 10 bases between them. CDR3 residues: CASSPAKEANTGELFF. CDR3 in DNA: TGTGCCAGCTCACCAGCTAAGGAAGCGAACACCGGGGAGCTGTTTTTT.

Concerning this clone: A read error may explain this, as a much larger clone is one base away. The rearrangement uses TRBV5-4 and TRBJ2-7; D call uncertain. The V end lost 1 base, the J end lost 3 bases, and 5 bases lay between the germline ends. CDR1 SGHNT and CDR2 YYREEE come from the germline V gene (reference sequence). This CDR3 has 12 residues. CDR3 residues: CASSLLGYEQYF. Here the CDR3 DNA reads TGTGCCAGCAGCTTGCTGGGCTACGAGCAGTACTTC.

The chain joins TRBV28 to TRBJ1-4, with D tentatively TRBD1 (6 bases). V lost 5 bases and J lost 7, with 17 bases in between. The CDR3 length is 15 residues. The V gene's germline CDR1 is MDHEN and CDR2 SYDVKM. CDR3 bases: TGTGCCAGCAGTCCCAAGGGGGGGGGACTTGAAAAACTGTTTTTT. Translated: CASSPKGGGLEKLFF.

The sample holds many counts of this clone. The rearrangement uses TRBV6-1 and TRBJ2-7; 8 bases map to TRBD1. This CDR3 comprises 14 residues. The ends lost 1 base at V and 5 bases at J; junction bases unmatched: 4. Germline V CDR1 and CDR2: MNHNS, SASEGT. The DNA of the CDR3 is TGTGCCAGCAGTGAAGGGACAGGGATCGACGAGCAGTACTTC. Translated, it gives CASSEGTGIDEQYF.

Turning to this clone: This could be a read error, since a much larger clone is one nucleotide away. In DNA, the CDR3 is TGTGCCAGCAGTTTAAATTACGAGCAGTACTTC. Translated: CASSLNYEQYF. The genes are TRBV2 and TRBJ2-7; no clear D gene. Per germline, CDR1 SNHLY and CDR2 FYNNEI. This CDR3 is built from 11 residues. Trimming took off 5 bases at V and 4 bases at J, with 6 bases between the two ends.

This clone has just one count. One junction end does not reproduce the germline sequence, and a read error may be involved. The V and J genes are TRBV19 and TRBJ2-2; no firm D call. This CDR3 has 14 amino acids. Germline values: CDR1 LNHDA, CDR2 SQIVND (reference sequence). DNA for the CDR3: TGTGTCAGTAGTTTAGGTTGGAACACCGGGGAGCTGTTTTTT. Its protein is CVSSLGWNTGELFF.

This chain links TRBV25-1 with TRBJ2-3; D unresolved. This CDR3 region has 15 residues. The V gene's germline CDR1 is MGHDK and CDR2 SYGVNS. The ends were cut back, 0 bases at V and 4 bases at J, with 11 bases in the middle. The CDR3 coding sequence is TGTGCCAGCAGTGAATATGAAACCGCGGCAGATACGCAGTATTTT. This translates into CASSEYETAADTQYF.

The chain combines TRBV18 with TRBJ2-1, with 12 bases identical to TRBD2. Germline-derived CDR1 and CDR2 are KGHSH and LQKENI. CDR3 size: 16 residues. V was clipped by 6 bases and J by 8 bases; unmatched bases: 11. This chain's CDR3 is CASSPSTSGSRDEQFF. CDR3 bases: TGTGCCAGCTCCCCTTCGACTAGCGGGAGTCGCGATGAGCAGTTCTTC.

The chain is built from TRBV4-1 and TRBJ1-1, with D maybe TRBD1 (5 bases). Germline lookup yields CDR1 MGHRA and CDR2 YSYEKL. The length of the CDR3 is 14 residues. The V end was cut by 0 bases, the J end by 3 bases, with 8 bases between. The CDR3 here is CASSQDSRDTEAFF. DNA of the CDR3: TGCGCCAGCAGCCAAGATAGCAGGGACACTGAAGCTTTCTTT.

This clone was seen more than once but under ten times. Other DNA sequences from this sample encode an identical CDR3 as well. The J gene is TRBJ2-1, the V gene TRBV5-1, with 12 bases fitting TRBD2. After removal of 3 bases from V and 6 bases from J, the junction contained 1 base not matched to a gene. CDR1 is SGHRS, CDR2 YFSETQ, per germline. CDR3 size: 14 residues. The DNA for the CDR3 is TGCGCCAGCAGCTCGACTAGCGGGAGCAATGAGCAGTTCTTC. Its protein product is CASSSTSGSNEQFF.

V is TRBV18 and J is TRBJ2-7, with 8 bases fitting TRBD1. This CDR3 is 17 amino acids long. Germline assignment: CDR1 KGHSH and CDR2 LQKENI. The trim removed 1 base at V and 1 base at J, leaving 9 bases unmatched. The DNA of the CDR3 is TGTGCCAGCTCACCACAACCGGGACAGGACGTTTCCTACGAGCAGTACTTC. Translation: CASSPQPGQDVSYEQYF.

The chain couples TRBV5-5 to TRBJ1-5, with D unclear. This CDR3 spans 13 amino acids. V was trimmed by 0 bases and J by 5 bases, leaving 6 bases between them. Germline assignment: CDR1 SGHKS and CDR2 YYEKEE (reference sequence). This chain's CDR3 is CASSLVADQPQHF. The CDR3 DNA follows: TGTGCCAGCAGCTTGGTGGCCGATCAGCCCCAGCATTTT.

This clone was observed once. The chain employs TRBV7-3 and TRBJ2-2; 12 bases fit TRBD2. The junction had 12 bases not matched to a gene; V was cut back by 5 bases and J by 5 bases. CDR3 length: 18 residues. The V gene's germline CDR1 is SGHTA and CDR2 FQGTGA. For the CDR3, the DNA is TGTGCCAGCAGCCCCTCCCCAACTAGCGGGAGGTATACCGGGGAGCTGTTTTTT. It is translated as CASSPSPTSGRYTGELFF.

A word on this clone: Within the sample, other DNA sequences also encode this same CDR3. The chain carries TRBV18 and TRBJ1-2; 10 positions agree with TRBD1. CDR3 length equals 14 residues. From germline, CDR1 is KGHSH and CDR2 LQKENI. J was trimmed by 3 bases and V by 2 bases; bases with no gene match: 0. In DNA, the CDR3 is TGTGCCAGCTCACCAGGGACAGGGGACTATGGCTACACCTTC. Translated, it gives CASSPGTGDYGYTF.